This T cell receptor beta chain comes out of a study of CD8 T cells in ankylosing spondylitis. This clonotype was seen many times. Its antigen is still unknown. Whole-study findings and limits: A motif in TCR beta, a set of fewer than ten highly homologous variants, appeared characteristic of ankylosing spondylitis blood.

The CDR3 spans 14 residues. Per the germline V gene, CDR1 is DFQATT and CDR2 is SNEGSKA (reference sequence). The V and J ends lost 6 bases and 3 bases, in that order; junction bases with no gene match: 9. One entry per CDR3 protein, called by TCRdb with MiXCR from the 5' RACE reads. The sample consists of approximately 260,000 distinct CDR3 sequences, 8% to 9.5% of them appearing once. The chain recombines TRBV20-1 with TRBJ2-3; 7 nucleotides align to TRBD1. What was sequenced was blood, either unsorted or a sorted T cell fraction (not recorded which). The receptor was isolated from a male donor with ankylosing spondylitis or in good health (not recorded which). CDR3: CSAIPGQQTDTQYF. In DNA form, the CDR3 reads TGCAGTGCAATTCCGGGACAGCAAACAGATACGCAGTATTTT.